The 19 T cell receptor beta chains below all came from one sample that was sequenced in a study of T cells after yellow fever vaccination. MiXCR was run by TCRdb on the 5' RACE reads, yielding one entry per CDR3 protein. The repertoire has about 340,000 distinct CDR3 sequences, about an eighth of them found once; the top ten carry approximately 3.4%. Sample: CD4+ T cells sorted from PBMCs, taken 15 days after the yellow fever booster vaccination. The receptors were sampled from a man aged 18-30 years who received the YFV17D yellow fever vaccine.

This clonotype was counted between two and nine times. This sequence joins TRBV27 and TRBJ2-3; no definite D call. Germline CDR1 MNHEY, CDR2 SMNVEV (reference sequence). CDR3 size: 16 residues. Trimming left V 2 bases short and J 5 bases short, with 17 bases between. CDR3 coding DNA: TGTGCCAGCAGTTTAGCGTCGGTTGTCCAAGGAGATACGCAGTATTTT. Translated, it gives CASSLASVVQGDTQYF.

This clonotype was recorded many times. This chain joins TRBV6-6 and TRBJ1-1; perhaps TRBD1 as D (5 bases). The CDR3 has 12 amino acids. CDR1 MNHNY and CDR2 SVGAGI come from the germline V gene (reference sequence). V was trimmed by 6 bases and J by 11 bases, leaving 16 bases between them. CDR3 in DNA: TGTGCCAGCAGCGAGGGGAGATGGTTGGCTTTCTTT. Its translation: CASSEGRWLAFF.

In this sample, this clonotype turned up a few times. This sequence joins TRBV6-2 or TRBV6-3 and TRBJ2-7; D is ambiguous. V lost 8 bases and J lost 3, with 14 bases in between. CDR3 size: 13 residues. Germline loops: CDR1 MNHEY, CDR2 SVGEGT. CDR3 bases: TGTGCCAGCGGTCTACGGGCCTTCTACGAGCAGTACGTC. This translates into CASGLRAFYEQYV.

The rearrangement joins TRBV28 to TRBJ1-2; D gene uncertain. The CDR3 loop spans 15 amino acids. CDR1 MDHEN and CDR2 SYDVKM come from the germline V gene. Trimming removed 4 bases from V and 3 bases from J, with 15 bases in between. As DNA, the CDR3 is TGTGCCAGCAGTTCCACCCAGGTTTCATACTATGGCTACACCTTC. Amino acid sequence: CASSSTQVSYYGYTF.

As DNA, the CDR3 is TGTGCCAGCAGCGAAAACTGGGGTGGCGAAAAACTGTTTTTT. Translation gives CASSENWGGEKLFF. V and J are TRBV7-2 and TRBJ1-4; D is ambiguous. V dropped 5 bases and J dropped 8 bases, with 15 bases sitting between them. CDR1 SGHTA and CDR2 FQGNSA come from the germline V gene. This CDR3 contains 14 residues.

This clonotype was detected ten times or more. This chain connects TRBV20-1 to TRBJ2-3; D ambiguous. Germline CDR1 and CDR2: DFQATT and SNEGSKA (reference sequence). The CDR3 consists of 11 residues. Trimming removed 6 bases from V and 3 bases from J, with 7 bases in between. As DNA, the CDR3 is TGCAGTGCCCGCAGGACAGATACGCAGTATTTT. Its translation: CSARRTDTQYF.

This chain connects TRBV5-5 to TRBJ2-5; D might be TRBD1 (6 bases). Deletions cut 0 bases from V and 6 bases from J, with 15 bases between. The CDR3 covers 15 residues. Germline V gene lookup returns CDR1 SGHKS and CDR2 YYEKEE (reference sequence). The CDR3 loop is CASSLELAGVKTQYF. Here the CDR3 DNA reads TGTGCCAGCAGCTTGGAGTTGGCAGGGGTGAAGACCCAGTACTTC. The variable domain in full, with the rest retrieved from reference TRBV5-5 and TRBJ2-5, is DAGVTQSPTHLIKTRGQQVTLRCSPISGHKSVSWYQQVLGQGPQFIFQYYEKEERGRGNFPDRFSARQFPNYSSELNVNALLLGDSALYLCASSLELAGVKTQYFGPGTRLLVL.

This chain connects TRBV29-1 to TRBJ1-5; a weak D match, TRBD1 (5 bases). The CDR3 sequence is 13 residues long. Trimming left V 4 bases short and J 6 bases short, with 13 bases between. Per germline, CDR1 SQVTM and CDR2 ANQGSEA. CDR3 protein: CSVVGQGGQPQHF. The CDR3, as DNA: TGCAGCGTTGTAGGGCAGGGAGGTCAGCCCCAGCATTTT.

In this sample, this clonotype turned up a few times. This chain uses TRBV28 with TRBJ2-7; the D is unclear. The V gene's germline CDR1 is MDHEN and CDR2 SYDVKM. The CDR3 length is 10 residues. V was shortened by 6 bases and J by 3 bases, with 3 bases between the two germline ends. The chain's CDR3 is CASSRYEQYF. CDR3 sequence (DNA): TGTGCCAGCAGCCGCTACGAGCAGTACTTC.

This clonotype came up a few times. V and J are TRBV2 and TRBJ2-5; D possibly corresponds to TRBD2 (6 bases). The CDR3 length is 15 residues. Germline CDR1 is SNHLY and CDR2 is FYNNEI. The V and J ends lost 6 bases and 4 bases respectively, with 18 bases between them. The CDR3 sequence: CASRGGLRVPETQYF. For the CDR3, the DNA is TGTGCCAGCAGGGGGGGACTTCGAGTCCCAGAGACCCAGTACTTC.

V and J are TRBV10-3 and TRBJ2-4; D ambiguous. The CDR3 loop spans 15 amino acids. CDR1 and CDR2 from the germline V gene are ENHRY and SYGVKD. V was clipped by 1 base and J by 4 bases, with 11 bases between them. CDR3 in DNA: TGTGCCATCAGTGAGTTTCGAGACTCTAAAAACATTCAGTACTTC. It specifies CAISEFRDSKNIQYF.

This clonotype turned up a few times. The DNA of the CDR3 is TGTGCCAGCAGTTACTCACTCCGGGACCCAGTTACCTCAGAAGAGACCCAGTACTTC. Translated, it gives CASSYSLRDPVTSEETQYF. V gene TRBV6-2 or TRBV6-3 combines with J gene TRBJ2-5, with D possibly being TRBD1 or TRBD2 (5 bases each). V shed 0 bases and J shed 3 bases, with 23 bases lying between them. Germline V CDR1 and CDR2: MNHEY, SVGEGT. The CDR3 loop spans 19 amino acids.

This clonotype was seen repeatedly, ten times or more. The chain links TRBV7-2 to TRBJ2-5; D remains ambiguous. The CDR3 runs 12 residues. Between the trimmed V and J ends, which lost 1 base and 6 bases, there was a span of 6 bases. The germline V gene encodes CDR1 SGHTA and CDR2 FQGNSA. CDR3 DNA sequence: TGTGCCAGCAGCTTAGTCGGACAGACCCAGTACTTC. As protein: CASSLVGQTQYF.

V usage is TRBV7-9 and J usage is TRBJ1-5, with D uncertain. Germline CDR1 SEHNR, CDR2 FQNEAQ (reference sequence). Trimming pared 5 bases from V and 4 bases from J, leaving 12 bases between. The CDR3 contains 14 residues. This CDR3 reads CASSHSLPNQPQHF. In DNA, the CDR3 is TGTGCCAGCAGCCACAGCCTTCCTAATCAGCCCCAGCATTTT.

This clonotype appeared a few times. This sequence joins TRBV6-5 and TRBJ2-2; 10 positions agree with TRBD2. CDR1 MNHEY and CDR2 SVGAGI come from the germline V gene. V lost 6 bases to trimming and J lost 6 bases; unmatched junction nucleotides: 4. The CDR3 contains 14 residues. CDR3 DNA sequence: TGTGCCAGCAGCCCAGCGGGGGGGCCCGGGGAGCTGTTTTTT. It yields the protein CASSPAGGPGELFF.

In its sample, this clonotype was seen many times. V usage is TRBV6-5 and J usage is TRBJ2-1; TRBD2 aligns across 10 bases. Trimming cost V 6 bases and J 5 bases; bases outside gene matches: 4. The germline gives CDR1 MNHEY, CDR2 SVGAGI. This CDR3 is built from 14 residues. In DNA, the CDR3 is TGTGCCAGCAGAAAAGCGGGGGGGAACAATGAGCAGTTCTTC. This translates into CASRKAGGNNEQFF.

The V call is TRBV24-1, the J call TRBJ2-5; perhaps TRBD1 as D (6 bases). Germline V lookup: CDR1 KGHDR, CDR2 SFDVKD. This CDR3 has 14 residues. V was shortened by 5 bases and J by 6 bases, with 15 bases between the two germline ends. This chain's CDR3 is CATSVQGGDQTQYF. In DNA, the CDR3 is TGTGCCACCAGTGTCCAAGGGGGTGATCAGACCCAGTACTTC.

A few counts support this clonotype. The CDR3 here is CASSLGDSWETQYF. CDR3 nucleotides: TGTGCCAGCAGCTTAGGGGACTCCTGGGAGACCCAGTACTTC. The chain couples TRBV7-3 to TRBJ2-5, with TRBD2 as a possible D gene (6 bases). V was trimmed by 2 bases and J by 5 bases, leaving 12 bases between them. The CDR3 runs to 14 residues. The germline V gene has CDR1 SGHTA and CDR2 FQGTGA.

This clonotype was seen a few times. The CDR3 sequence: CASSQTAGEQYV. For the CDR3, the DNA is TGTGCCAGCAGCCAGACGGCAGGGGAGCAGTACGTC. V and J are TRBV6-2 or TRBV6-3 and TRBJ2-7; maybe TRBD1 (5 bases). This CDR3 has 12 residues. The germline gives CDR1 MNHEY, CDR2 SVGEGT. Trimming removed 6 bases from V and 7 bases from J, with 13 bases in between.